This T cell receptor beta chain was observed in a study of identical twins. Findings of the study overall: Cross-sectional statistics underpinned the conclusions; the same donors were not followed.

TCRdb recomputed calls from the 5' RACE reads with MiXCR, one row per CDR3 protein. The table lists 280,000 or so distinct CDR3 sequences, under 9% of them singletons. CDR1 and CDR2 (germline): SQVTM, ANQGSEA. The CDR3 spans 14 residues. The J segment lost 11 bases and the V segment lost 4 bases, leaving 11 bases of the junction unmatched. This clonotype was counted ten times or more. Antigen specificity is unknown. In addition, the sample was reused for a study of yellow fever vaccine responses in identical twins. That source adds: Twins reportedly showed a vaccine T cell response that seemed partly convergent and partly personalized.

This clonotype originated in a woman aged 18-29 years in good health. Sequenced input: memory (CD45RO+) T cells sorted from blood. This chain links TRBV29-1 with TRBJ2-1; 10 bases are shared with TRBD1. The DNA of the CDR3 is TGCAGCGTTGCCACCGGGACAGGGGATAGAAAGCAGTTCTTC. Residues: CSVATGTGDRKQFF.